This TCR beta chain stems from a study of cytomegalovirus exposure and HLA in healthy donors. TCRdb's copy holds only in-frame clones and misses some; the assay was immunoSEQ multiplex PCR. The sample has more than 130,000 clones, approximately 86% seen once. The study, taken as a whole, reports: Cytomegalovirus-associated TCR beta chains were listed, numbering over 150. According to a subsequent analysis, TCR clusters from the first cohort were inclined to appear together in the 120 validation repertoires. Usually a TCR sequence was rare, but some public TCRs were found in many donors.

After removal of 9 bases from V and 5 bases from J, the junction contained 4 bases not matched to a gene. This CDR3 contains 13 residues. In germline, CDR1 is SGHRS, CDR2 YFSETQ. Concerning this clone itself: Antigen: not known.

The material sequenced was PBMCs. The receptor comes from a woman aged 18-29 years in good health and CMV-seropositive. The V gene is TRBV5-1, the J gene TRBJ2-1, with 11 bases fitting TRBD2. CDR3 nucleotide sequence: TGCGCCACCCCGGGACTAGCGGACAATGAGCAGTTCTTC. Its translation: CATPGLADNEQFF.